This T cell receptor beta chain comes out of a study of T cell changes during pregnancy in multiple sclerosis. CDR1 is MGHRA, CDR2 YSYEKL, per germline. The CDR3 is made up of 13 amino acids. The germline V and J ends were trimmed by 4 bases and 4 bases, with 10 bases remaining between them. Data came from immunoSEQ multiplex PCR; TCRdb stores just in-frame clones and leaves some out. The sample lists around 33,000 clones; about 91% were seen once. The input for sequencing was CD8+ T cells from peripheral blood mononuclear cells, taken before pregnancy. The receptor was isolated from a female donor with multiple sclerosis, enrolled in a pregnancy study. The V call is TRBV4-1, the J call TRBJ1-2; D is perhaps TRBD1 (6 bases). In DNA form, the CDR3 reads TGCGCCAGCAGCCCACAGGGTGGCTATGGCTACACCTTC. This codes for CASSPQGGYGYTF.